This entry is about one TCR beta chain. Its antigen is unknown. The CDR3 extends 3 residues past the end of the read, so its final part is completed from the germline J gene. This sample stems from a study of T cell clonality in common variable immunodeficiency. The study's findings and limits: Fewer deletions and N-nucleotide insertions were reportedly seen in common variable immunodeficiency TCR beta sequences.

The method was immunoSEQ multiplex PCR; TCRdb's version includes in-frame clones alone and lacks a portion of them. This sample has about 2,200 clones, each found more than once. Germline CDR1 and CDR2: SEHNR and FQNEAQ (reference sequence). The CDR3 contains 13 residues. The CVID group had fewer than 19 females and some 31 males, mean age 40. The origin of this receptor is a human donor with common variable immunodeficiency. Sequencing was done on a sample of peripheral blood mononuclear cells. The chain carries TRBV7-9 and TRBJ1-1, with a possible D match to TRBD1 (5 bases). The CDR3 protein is CASIPEGVGGAFF. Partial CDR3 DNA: TGTGCCAGCATCCCTGAAGGCGTCGGGGGT.